This T cell receptor (beta chain) was profiled in a study of blood T cell repertoires in COVID-19. Across the study: The study drew acute and convalescent COVID-19 samples from the United States, Italy and Spain. PBMCs, B-cell-depleted T cells, or T cells provided the cDNA or gDNA that made up the material.

The germline V and J ends were trimmed by 2 bases and 11 bases, with 25 bases remaining between them. The CDR3 is 17 amino acids. The germline gives CDR1 MGHRA, CDR2 YSYEKL. Source study methods: Amplified reference gene primers provided the basis for estimating nucleated cell counts. This table comes from immunoSEQ multiplex PCR, and its TCRdb copy is limited to in-frame clones, with some not included. V and J calls and clone size come straight from that table; D and trimming were deduced from the DNA. The sample lists under 300,000 clones, roughly four fifths occurring once. This clone was counted between two and nine times.

The sequence was collected from a man in his forties who had recovered from COVID-19. The sample consisted of PBMCs or T cells enriched from blood (not recorded which). V is TRBV4-1 and J is TRBJ1-3, with D maybe TRBD1 (5 bases). This chain's CDR3 is CASSQLNLGFPEGPIYF. CDR3 nucleotide sequence: TGCGCCAGCAGCCAACTCAACTTAGGATTTCCGGAGGGGCCCATATATTTT.